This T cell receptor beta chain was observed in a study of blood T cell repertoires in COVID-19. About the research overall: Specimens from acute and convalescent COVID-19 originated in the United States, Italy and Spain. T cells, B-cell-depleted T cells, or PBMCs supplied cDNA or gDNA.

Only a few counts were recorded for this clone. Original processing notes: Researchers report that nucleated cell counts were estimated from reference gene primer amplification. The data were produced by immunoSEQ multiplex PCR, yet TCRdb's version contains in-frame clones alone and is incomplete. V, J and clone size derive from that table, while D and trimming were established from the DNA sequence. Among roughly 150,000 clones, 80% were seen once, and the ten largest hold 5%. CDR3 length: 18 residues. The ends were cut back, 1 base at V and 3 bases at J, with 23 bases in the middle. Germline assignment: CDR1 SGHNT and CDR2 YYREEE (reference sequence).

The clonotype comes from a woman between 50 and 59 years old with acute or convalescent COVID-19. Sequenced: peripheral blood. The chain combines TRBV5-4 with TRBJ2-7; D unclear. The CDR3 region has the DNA TGTGCCAGCAGCTTGTTGGGTGTTTCGTCGGGTAAGCGCTACGAGCAGTACTTC. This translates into CASSLLGVSSGKRYEQYF.